Shown below are 11 T cell receptor beta chains from a single sample sequenced in a study of blood T cells in healthy people across ages. Primers used in a second PCR of about 6 to 12 cycles were a sample-barcoded 5' primer and a J-beta primer mix. A single record per CDR3 protein comes from TCRdb applying MiXCR to the 5' RACE reads. The table lists some 760,000 distinct CDR3 sequences, approximately 25% of them singletons. These sequences were also reported in another study, on T cells of mothers and their children.

The source material was blood. Every receptor here comes from a boy aged 5 to 17 in good health.

This clonotype was found a few times. DNA of the CDR3: TGCGCCAGCAGCTTGGAAGCGGGAGCCCTAGATACGCAGTATTTT. It specifies CASSLEAGALDTQYF. V is TRBV5-1 and J is TRBJ2-3; 8 bases fit TRBD2. V dropped 0 bases and J dropped 5; count of bases not matched to a gene: 5. This CDR3 contains 15 residues. Germline V gene lookup returns CDR1 SGHRS and CDR2 YFSETQ.

The table lists this clonotype with a few counts. This sequence joins TRBV25-1 and TRBJ2-1; TRBD1 aligns across 7 bases. The CDR3 is made up of 12 amino acids. J was trimmed by 10 bases and V by 6 bases; bases with no gene match: 6. From germline, CDR1 is MGHDK and CDR2 SYGVNS. In DNA form, the CDR3 reads TGTGCCAGCAGCCCGGGACAGCTCGAGCAGTTCTTC. Its protein is CASSPGQLEQFF.

J is TRBJ1-2 and V is TRBV12-3 or TRBV12-4, with D possibly being TRBD1 (6 bases). The CDR3 runs 14 residues. V lost 5 bases, J lost 3 bases, and 13 bases lay in between. The CDR3 here is CASSQGGRYYGYTF. DNA of the CDR3: TGTGCCAGCAGTCAAGGGGGACGGTACTATGGCTACACCTTC.

The CDR3 DNA sequence: TGTGCCAGCAACGAGGGACTAGCGGGAGGAGGGAGCACAGATACGCAGTATTTT. It yields the protein CASNEGLAGGGSTDTQYF. The chain links TRBV5-4 to TRBJ2-3; TRBD2 agrees at 15 bases. Germline CDR1 reads SGHNT; CDR2 reads YYREEE (reference sequence). V gave up 6 bases and J gave up 0 bases; unmatched junction bases: 8. This CDR3 comprises 18 residues.

This clonotype was observed a handful of times. The V call is TRBV7-6, the J call TRBJ1-4; D not certain. The CDR3 covers 18 residues. CDR1 and CDR2 (germline): SGHVS, FNYEAQ. Trimming took off 2 bases at V and 1 base at J, with 17 bases between the two ends. For the CDR3, the DNA is TGTGCCAGCAGCTTAAGAGTCGTTCGGGCCCTAACTAATGAAAAACTGTTTTTT. Protein: CASSLRVVRALTNEKLFF.

This clonotype has more than one count but fewer than ten. V usage is TRBV7-2 and J usage is TRBJ2-5, with 11 nucleotides matching TRBD2. The J call may be mistaken, given a closer DNA end match to TRBJ2-7. The CDR3 length is 18 residues. Per the germline V gene, CDR1 is SGHTA and CDR2 is FQGNSA. CDR3 sequence: CASSLALSGGAWAYEQYF. DNA for the CDR3: TGTGCCAGCAGCTTAGCGCTTAGCGGGGGGGCCTGGGCTTACGAGCAGTACTTC.

This clonotype was recorded a few times. The gene calls are TRBV4-1 and TRBJ1-5, with 11 bases fitting TRBD1. V lost 3 bases, J lost 6 bases, and 4 bases stayed unmatched. The CDR3 sequence is 15 residues long. Per germline, CDR1 MGHRA and CDR2 YSYEKL. CDR3 sequence: CASSQGQGEGQPQHF. As DNA, the CDR3 is TGCGCCAGCAGCCAGGGACAGGGGGAGGGTCAGCCCCAGCATTTT.

The rearrangement links TRBV21-1 to TRBJ2-7; the table gives TRBD2 as D, unverified against the DNA. TRBV21-1 is an annotated pseudogene. The CDR3 totals 14 residues. The DNA for the CDR3 is TGTGCCAGCAGCAAACGAGGAGGGAAGCGCGAGCAGTACTTC. Amino acids: CASSKRGGKREQYF.

This clonotype turned up a few times. The chain joins TRBV7-9 to TRBJ1-2; D not resolved. Germline V lookup: CDR1 SEHNR, CDR2 FQNEAQ (reference sequence). The CDR3 consists of 13 residues. Deletions cut 5 bases from V and 7 bases from J, with 14 bases between. The CDR3 coding sequence is TGTGCCAGCAGCCCCCACCTAGGTGCTGGCTACACCTTC. Its protein product is CASSPHLGAGYTF.

This clonotype was detected a few times. The chain carries TRBV11-2 and TRBJ2-3; 8 nucleotides line up with TRBD2. Germline V gene data show CDR1 as SGHAT and CDR2 as FQNNGV. V dropped 1 base and J dropped 6; count of bases not matched to a gene: 12. The CDR3 length is 17 residues. For the CDR3, the DNA is TGTGCCAGCAGCTTAGGACCTTACTTAACGGGGGGGGATACGCAGTATTTT. Encoded protein: CASSLGPYLTGGDTQYF.

The rearrangement joins TRBV2 to TRBJ1-2; possible D gene TRBD1, 5 bases. The CDR3 runs 17 residues. Germline CDR1 is SNHLY and CDR2 is FYNNEI. Deletions cut 4 bases from V and 2 bases from J, with 20 bases between. DNA of the CDR3: TGTGCCAGCAGTGGTAATTTTGACAGCCCCTTCAACTATGGCTACACCTTC. This gives the protein CASSGNFDSPFNYGYTF.